Listed below are T cell receptor beta chains from one sample, sequenced in a study of blood T cell repertoires in COVID-19. Some clones are missing from TCRdb's copy, which holds only in-frame ones; the method was immunoSEQ multiplex PCR. The sample has 150,000 to 200,000 clones, roughly 83% seen once. Sequencing was carried out using PBMCs or T cells enriched from blood (not recorded which). The receptors originated from an older man who had been exposed to COVID-19. Both conserved end residues are part of each CDR3. Fields, in order: clone size, J gene, V gene, D gene, CDR3 length, CDR3 DNA, CDR3 protein. A D gene is named only where the DNA matches it firmly. Only part of the rows carry a size: once, few, many, or a class if the clone is expanded.

>-|TRBJ2-3|TRBV28|TRBD1|13
TGTGCCAGCCGGACAGGGGGTGTGGATACGCAGTATTTT
CASRTGGVDTQYF
>-|TRBJ2-1|TRBV7-8|TRBD2|15
TGTGCCAGCAGCCGATCCGGACTAGGAGGCAATGAGCAGTTCTTC
CASSRSGLGGNEQFF
>-|TRBJ1-1|TRBV5-1|-|13
TGCGCCAGCAGCTCGGGGGTAGGGACTGAAGCTTTCTTT
CASSSGVGTEAFF
>-|TRBJ1-2|TRBV10-3|-|12
TGTGCCATCAGTGAGGACTCTGATGGCTACACCTTC
CAISEDSDGYTF
>-|TRBJ1-1|TRBV29-1|TRBD1|12
TGCAGCGTTGTTGTAGGGGGCCCCCGAGCTTTCTTT
CSVVVGGPRAFF
>-|TRBJ2-7|TRBV9|-|15
TGTGCCAGCAGCGCCCCGGGGGGGACAGCCAACGAGCAGTACTTC
CASSAPGGTANEQYF
>once|TRBJ2-7|TRBV10-1|-|15
TGCGCCAGCAGTGAGGCCGGGGGACCTTCCTACGAGCAGTACTTC
CASSEAGGPSYEQYF
>-|TRBJ1-2|TRBV2|-|10
TGTGCCAGCGGGGAGTATGGCTACACCTTC
CASGEYGYTF
>-|TRBJ1-6|TRBV18|-|17
TGTGCCAGCTCACCGCTGGGGTCAGGTAGGGGTAATTCACCCCTCCACTTT
CASSPLGSGRGNSPLHF
>-|TRBJ2-3|TRBV10-3|-|14
TGTGCCATCAAAGGAGCCTTTAGCACAGATACGCAGTATTTT
CAIKGAFSTDTQYF
>-|TRBJ1-2|TRBV10-3|TRBD1|15
TGTGCCATCAGATCCGGACAGGGGGCGGACTATGGCTACACCTTC
CAIRSGQGADYGYTF
>-|TRBJ1-4|TRBV27|-|14
TGTGCCAGCAGTAATGCAGGGGCTAATGAAAAACTGTTTTTT
CASSNAGANEKLFF
>-|TRBJ2-3|TRBV30|TRBD2|16
TGTGCCTGGAGTCTGTTTAGCGGGGGGGCTTCAGATACGCAGTATTTT
CAWSLFSGGASDTQYF
>-|TRBJ2-7|TRBV3-1/TRBV3-2|-|17
TGTGCCAGCAGCCCTAATCGGGGGGCTAGCATTCACCACGAGCAGTACTTC
CASSPNRGASIHHEQYF
>-|TRBJ1-1|TRBV7-9|-|10
TGTGCCAGCAGCACCCTAGAAGCTTTCTTT
CASSTLEAFF